These 14 T cell receptor beta chains originate from one sample sequenced in a study of cytomegalovirus exposure and HLA in healthy donors listed by TCRdb under 2017. Library prep was done by the immunoSEQ multiplex PCR assay. A mixture of 60 forward primers for TCR Vbeta segments and 13 reverse primers for TCR Jbeta segments was used in the multiplex PCR. TCRdb took this table from immuneACCESS and kept in-frame rearrangements with V and J called. Such tables lack part of the clones; where checked against another copy, unresolved V genes explain under half of the gap, and the rest is unexplained. Within this sample are some 200,000 clones, with over 65% of them counted one time only. Together, the top ten hold over 0.55% of the sample. Specimen: PBMCs. The origin of the receptors is a young man in good health and CMV-seronegative.

A note on this clone: One end of the junction is discordant with germline, which a read error may explain. This chain joins TRBV2 and TRBJ2-5; 7 bases fit TRBD2. Germline CDR1 and CDR2: SNHLY and FYNNEI. The CDR3 consists of 14 residues. Here the CDR3 DNA reads TGTGCCAGCAGTGCCAGCGGGGTACAAGGGACCCAGTACTTC. This gives the protein CASSASGVQGTQYF. Full variable domain (missing parts from reference TRBV2 and TRBJ2-5): EPEVTQTPSHQVTQMGQEVILRCVPISNHLYFYWYRQILGQKVEFLVSFYNNEISEKSEIFDDQFSVERPDGSNFTLKIRSTKLEDSAMYFCASSASGVQGTQYFGPGTRLLVL.

CDR3 in amino acids: CARGGAIFYEQYF. Written as DNA, the CDR3 is TGTGCCAGAGGCGGGGCGATTTTCTACGAGCAGTACTTC. The chain combines TRBV2 with TRBJ2-7; D possibly corresponds to TRBD2 (6 bases). V was clipped by 9 bases and J by 3 bases, with 15 bases between them. From germline, CDR1 is SNHLY and CDR2 FYNNEI. CDR3 length equals 13 residues.

This clone occurred a few times. The chain couples TRBV6-1 to TRBJ1-5; possible D gene TRBD1, 5 bases. Germline V gene lookup returns CDR1 MNHNS and CDR2 SASEGT. The CDR3 extends over 13 amino acids. Trimming removed 0 bases from V and 9 bases from J, with 9 bases in between. The CDR3 DNA follows: TGTGCCAGCAGTGAAGCGGGGCCAACGCCCCAGCATTTT. It is translated as CASSEAGPTPQHF.

The chain carries TRBV7-9 and TRBJ1-1; D may be TRBD1 (6 bases). Germline assignment: CDR1 SEHNR and CDR2 FQNEAQ (reference sequence). This CDR3 region has 13 residues. The ends were cut back, 3 bases at V and 11 bases at J, with 16 bases in the middle. The CDR3 nucleotides are TGTGCCAGCAGCTTCGACAGGCAGCAAGCTGCTTTCTTT. It translates to CASSFDRQQAAFF.

The V call is TRBV10-3, the J call TRBJ1-1; D unclear. This CDR3 has 14 amino acids. The germline gives CDR1 ENHRY, CDR2 SYGVKD. V dropped 6 bases and J dropped 0 bases, with 11 bases sitting between them. The CDR3 region has the DNA TGTGCCATCAGGCAAAGACTCCTGAACACTGAAGCTTTCTTT. Translation gives CAIRQRLLNTEAFF.

CDR3 nucleotides: TGTGCCAGCAGCCCACTCGGGACAGAGCAGTTCTTC. Protein product: CASSPLGTEQFF. This chain uses TRBV7-9 with TRBJ2-1; a possible D gene is TRBD1 (6 bases). Germline assignment: CDR1 SEHNR and CDR2 FQNEAQ (reference sequence). The CDR3 runs to 12 residues. The ends were cut back, 5 bases at V and 10 bases at J, with 12 bases in the middle.

This chain uses TRBV20-1 with TRBJ1-3; the D is unclear. The CDR3 totals 11 residues. Per the germline V gene, CDR1 is DFQATT and CDR2 is SNEGSKA (reference sequence). V lost 8 bases and J 0 bases, leaving 5 bases between the germline ends. This CDR3 reads CSSNSGNTIYF. CDR3 DNA sequence: TGCAGTTCCAACTCTGGAAACACCATATATTTT.

This chain joins TRBV27 and TRBJ1-5; 8 nucleotides match TRBD1. This CDR3 is 16 amino acids long. Germline trimming cut 5 bases from V and 0 bases from J; bases unmatched to any gene: 6. From germline, CDR1 is MNHEY and CDR2 SMNVEV (reference sequence). In DNA form, the CDR3 reads TGTGCCAGCAGTAACGACAGGGGACATAGCAATCAGCCCCAGCATTTT. Its protein is CASSNDRGHSNQPQHF.

This chain uses TRBV7-9 with TRBJ1-2; 7 nucleotides match TRBD1. This CDR3 has 15 residues. CDR1 is SEHNR, CDR2 FQNEAQ, per germline (reference sequence). V gave up 5 bases and J gave up 1 base; unmatched junction bases: 7. Here the CDR3 reads CASSPGTANNYGYTF. In nucleotides, the CDR3 is TGTGCCAGCAGCCCCGGGACAGCTAATAACTATGGCTACACCTTC.

The J gene is TRBJ1-3, the V gene TRBV9, with 12 positions matching TRBD1. The CDR3 loop spans 17 amino acids. Germline CDR1 is SGDLS and CDR2 is YYNGEE. J gave up 0 bases and V 4 bases, and 5 bases lay outside the gene matches. The CDR3, as DNA: TGTGCCAGCAGCCAGGGACAGGGGGCTTTCTCTGGAAACACCATATATTTT. As protein: CASSQGQGAFSGNTIYF.

The chain couples TRBV30 to TRBJ2-2, with 8 bases identical to TRBD1. Germline loops: CDR1 GTSNPN, CDR2 SVGIG (reference sequence). V shed 1 base, J shed 6 bases, and the junction held 10 bases outside the gene matches. The CDR3 length is 16 residues. CDR3 loop: CAWSDPRTGFAGELFF. CDR3 DNA sequence: TGTGCCTGGAGTGACCCGAGGACAGGGTTCGCCGGGGAGCTGTTTTTT.

This clone has just a few counts. The chain recombines TRBV27 with TRBJ1-1; D is ambiguous. The V end lost 3 bases, the J end lost 0 bases, and 11 bases lay between the germline ends. The CDR3 has 15 amino acids. The V gene's germline CDR1 is MNHEY and CDR2 SMNVEV (reference sequence). CDR3 in DNA: TGTGCCAGCAGTTTCTCACCCTCAGTGAACACTGAAGCTTTCTTT. It translates to CASSFSPSVNTEAFF.

This chain joins TRBV2 and TRBJ2-2, with 11 positions matching TRBD1. Per germline, CDR1 SNHLY and CDR2 FYNNEI. CDR3 length equals 15 residues. J gave up 2 bases and V 7 bases, and 3 bases lay outside the gene matches. CDR3 loop: CASIRTGGNTGELFF. The CDR3 DNA reads TGTGCCAGCATTAGGACAGGGGGCAACACCGGGGAGCTGTTTTTT.

CDR3 region: CAWSKDENQPQHF. The CDR3 bases are TGTGCCTGGAGTAAAGATGAGAATCAGCCCCAGCATTTT. J is TRBJ1-5 and V is TRBV30; no clear D gene. V shed 2 bases and J shed 4 bases, with 9 bases lying between them. CDR1 is GTSNPN and CDR2 is SVGIG in the germline V gene (reference sequence). The CDR3 consists of 13 residues. The whole variable domain, remainder taken from reference TRBV30 and TRBJ1-5, is SQTIHQWPATLVQPVGSPLSLECTVEGTSNPNLYWYRQAAGRGLQLLFYSVGIGQISSEVPQNLSASRPQDRQFILSSKKLLLSDSGFYLCAWSKDENQPQHFGDGTRLSIL.